Below, one T cell receptor (beta chain) is given with its context. Its antigen remains unidentified. The sample originates from a study of T-cell memory formation after mild COVID-19. Regarding the study as a whole: CD4+ clones that contracted lay mainly in CM and EM; CD8+ ones lay in EMRA. Researchers could not confirm that second-wave clones peaking on day 37 targeted SARS-CoV-2.

The CDR3 contains 15 residues. Germline CDR1 reads MNHEY; CDR2 reads SMNVEV (reference sequence). The V and J ends lost 5 bases and 7 bases respectively, with 21 bases between them. Using its own MiXCR run on the 5' RACE reads, TCRdb lists one record per CDR3 protein. The sample has 58,000 or so distinct CDR3 sequences; 25% to 35% are singletons. What was sequenced was PBMCs or a T cell subset sorted from them (not recorded which). This sequence joins TRBV27 and TRBJ2-7; perhaps TRBD2 as D (7 bases). The clonotype was recovered from a man between 18 and 35 years old who had mild COVID-19 (a few samples of this study predate the infection). Cell type and time point are not known. The CDR3 sequence: CASSPQGGGLGEQYF. The CDR3 nucleotides are TGTGCCAGCAGTCCCCAGGGCGGGGGCTTAGGGGAGCAGTACTTC.